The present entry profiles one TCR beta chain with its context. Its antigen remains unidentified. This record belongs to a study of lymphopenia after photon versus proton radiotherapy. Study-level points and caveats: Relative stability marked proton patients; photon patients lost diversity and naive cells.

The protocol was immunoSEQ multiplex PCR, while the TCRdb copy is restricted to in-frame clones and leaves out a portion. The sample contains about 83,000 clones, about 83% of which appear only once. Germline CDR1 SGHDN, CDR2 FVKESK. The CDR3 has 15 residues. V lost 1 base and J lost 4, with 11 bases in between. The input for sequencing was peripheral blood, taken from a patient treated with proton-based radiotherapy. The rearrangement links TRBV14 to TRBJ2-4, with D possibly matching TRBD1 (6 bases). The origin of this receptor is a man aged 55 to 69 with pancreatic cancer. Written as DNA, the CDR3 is TGTGCCAGCAGCCAAGCTCGGACAGTGAAAAACATTCAGTACTTC. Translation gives CASSQARTVKNIQYF.